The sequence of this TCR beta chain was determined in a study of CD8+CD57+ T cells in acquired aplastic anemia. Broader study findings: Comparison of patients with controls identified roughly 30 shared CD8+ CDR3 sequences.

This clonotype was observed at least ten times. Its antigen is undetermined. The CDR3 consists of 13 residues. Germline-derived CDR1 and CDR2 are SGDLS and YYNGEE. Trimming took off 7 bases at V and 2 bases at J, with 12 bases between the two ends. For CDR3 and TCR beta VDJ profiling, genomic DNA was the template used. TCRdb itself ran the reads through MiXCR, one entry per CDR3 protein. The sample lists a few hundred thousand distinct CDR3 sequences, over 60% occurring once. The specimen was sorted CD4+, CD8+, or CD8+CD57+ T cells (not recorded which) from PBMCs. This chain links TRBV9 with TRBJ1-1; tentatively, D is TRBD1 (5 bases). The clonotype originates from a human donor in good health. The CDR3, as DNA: TGTGCCAGCGCCGAGACAGTCAACACTGAAGCTTTCTTT. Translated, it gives CASAETVNTEAFF.